These 13 T cell receptor beta chains share one sample of origin, sequenced in a study of beta chain features in type 1 diabetes. Broader study findings: Moderate yet significant TCRB CDR3 shortening was seen in Type 1 diabetes patients in all four CD4+ subsets.

Their antigens remain unidentified. Reverse transcription of all isolated RNA meant that expressed TCRB transcripts were sequenced. Repertoires were generated with immunoSEQ multiplex PCR, while TCRdb's copy carries only in-frame clones and drops some. The table lists 95,000 to 150,000 clones, about 16% of them singletons. The sample consisted of central memory CD4+ T cells from blood. The receptors were gathered from a man between 25 and 39 years old with type 1 diabetes.

This clone was seen a handful of times. V gene TRBV23-1 combines with J gene TRBJ2-7, with a tentative D call TRBD2 (5 bases). TRBV23-1 is assigned to the ORF class and has an uncertain function. V lost 7 bases to trimming and J lost 5 bases, with 15 bases between them. The CDR3 contains 13 residues. CDR3 loop: CASKTRESDEQYF. DNA of the CDR3: TGCGCCAGCAAAACCCGGGAAAGCGACGAGCAGTACTTC.

This clone was counted only a few times. The chain uses TRBV2 and TRBJ2-1, with TRBD1 matching over 9 bases. The CDR3 totals 16 residues. V lost 0 bases, J lost 4 bases, and 4 bases stayed unmatched. Per the germline V gene, CDR1 is SNHLY and CDR2 is FYNNEI. This chain's CDR3 is CASSEAGGTGYNEQFF. In nucleotides, the CDR3 is TGTGCCAGCAGTGAAGCCGGGGGGACAGGGTACAATGAGCAGTTCTTC. Looking up the rest from reference TRBV2 and TRBJ2-1 gives the full variable domain: EPEVTQTPSHQVTQMGQEVILRCVPISNHLYFYWYRQILGQKVEFLVSFYNNEISEKSEIFDDQFSVERPDGSNFTLKIRSTKLEDSAMYFCASSEAGGTGYNEQFFGPGTRLTVL.

As concerns this clone: A far larger clone is a single base away, which makes a read error likely. The chain carries TRBV9 and TRBJ1-1, with TRBD1 identical over 7 bases. V trimming: 3 bases; J trimming: 1 base; junction bases outside the gene matches: 0. Germline assignment: CDR1 SGDLS and CDR2 YYNGEE. CDR3 length equals 13 residues. In nucleotides, the CDR3 is TGTGCCAGCAGCGGACAGGGGAACACTGAAGCTTTCTTT. Translation gives CASSGQGNTEAFF.

This clone has a handful of counts. V gene TRBV28 combines with J gene TRBJ2-1, with 8 bases aligning to TRBD1. The CDR3 consists of 12 residues. In germline, CDR1 is MDHEN, CDR2 SYDVKM. V was clipped by 2 bases and J by 10 bases; unmatched bases: 1. CDR3 DNA: TGTGCCAGCAGTTTAGGGGACAGGGAGCAGTTCTTC. Translating it yields CASSLGDREQFF.

This clone was counted between two and nine times. The chain links TRBV30 to TRBJ2-1; 8 positions agree with TRBD2. Unmatched junction bases numbered 8, after V lost 2 bases and J lost 14 bases. Germline V gene lookup returns CDR1 GTSNPN and CDR2 SVGIG (reference sequence). The CDR3 spans 12 residues. The CDR3 spells CAWSTGGPGEFF. The CDR3, as DNA: TGTGCCTGGAGTACGGGGGGGCCGGGAGAGTTCTTC.

This clone has a handful of counts. V gene TRBV7-9 combines with J gene TRBJ2-5; TRBD2 aligns across 7 bases. Per germline, CDR1 SEHNR and CDR2 FQNEAQ (reference sequence). V lost 0 bases to trimming and J lost 5 bases; unmatched junction nucleotides: 9. This CDR3 spans 16 amino acids. DNA of the CDR3: TGTGCCAGCAGCTTAGCAACCAGCGGGGCGGTGGAGACCCAGTACTTC. Translating it yields CASSLATSGAVETQYF.

The chain links TRBV19 to TRBJ2-5; possible D gene TRBD2, 5 bases. Per germline, CDR1 LNHDA and CDR2 SQIVND (reference sequence). This CDR3 contains 16 residues. Deletions cut 5 bases from V and 5 bases from J, with 21 bases between. CDR3 region: CASSPPGSIRGETQYF. In nucleotides, the CDR3 is TGTGCCAGTAGTCCTCCGGGATCCATCAGAGGGGAGACCCAGTACTTC. Full variable domain (remainder filled in from reference TRBV19 and TRBJ2-5): DGGITQSPKYLFRKEGQNVTLSCEQNLNHDAMYWYRQDPGQGLRLIYYSQIVNDFQKGDIAEGYSVSREKKESFPLTVTSAQKNPTAFYLCASSPPGSIRGETQYFGPGTRLLVL.

This clone has only a few counts. The chain uses TRBV5-1 and TRBJ1-4; D remains ambiguous. There are 12 residues in the CDR3. V lost 4 bases and J 12 bases, leaving 13 bases between the germline ends. Germline assignment: CDR1 SGHRS and CDR2 YFSETQ. In nucleotides, the CDR3 is TGCGCCAGCAGCCGAGGACTTGATGAACTGTTTTTT. Its protein is CASSRGLDELFF.

CDR3: CASSVPGRLELFF. Here the CDR3 DNA reads TGTGCCAGCAGTGTCCCGGGACGGTTGGAACTGTTTTTT. The chain couples TRBV2 to TRBJ1-4; D perhaps matches TRBD1 (5 bases). Deletions cut 4 bases from V and 12 bases from J, with 15 bases between. CDR1 and CDR2 from the germline V gene are SNHLY and FYNNEI. The CDR3 covers 13 residues.

The chain combines TRBV15 with TRBJ2-5; the D gene is possibly TRBD2 (5 bases). From germline, CDR1 is LNHNV and CDR2 YYDKDF (reference sequence). Trimming cost V 0 bases and J 5 bases, with 7 bases left between them. This CDR3 spans 13 amino acids. This CDR3 reads CATSRDWRETQYF. CDR3 nucleotides: TGTGCCACCAGCAGAGATTGGAGGGAGACCCAGTACTTC.

This clone was detected a few times. This chain links TRBV29-1 with TRBJ2-3; TRBD2 is a possible D gene (5 bases). The V and J ends lost 3 bases and 5 bases respectively, with 12 bases between them. CDR1 is SQVTM and CDR2 is ANQGSEA in the germline V gene. This CDR3 has 13 amino acids. In DNA form, the CDR3 reads TGCAGCGTTGAGGGAGTCATCAGAGATACGCAGTATTTT. Its protein is CSVEGVIRDTQYF.

This clone has a handful of counts. The gene calls are TRBV7-2 and TRBJ2-7, with 9 bases matching TRBD1. Germline assignment: CDR1 SGHTA and CDR2 FQGNSA. V dropped 5 bases and J dropped 6; count of bases not matched to a gene: 8. This CDR3 contains 14 residues. CDR3 protein: CASSEDRGTLEQYF. The CDR3 nucleotides read TGTGCCAGCAGCGAGGACAGGGGTACGCTCGAGCAGTACTTC.

This clone was seen only a few times. The J gene is TRBJ2-2, the V gene TRBV7-2; D is perhaps TRBD1 (6 bases). Germline CDR1 and CDR2: SGHTA and FQGNSA. CDR3 size: 14 residues. The germline V and J ends were trimmed by 3 bases and 4 bases, with 9 bases remaining between them. The CDR3 nucleotides read TGTGCCAGCAGCTTTCAGGGGCGCACCGGGGAGCTGTTTTTT. Encoded protein: CASSFQGRTGELFF.